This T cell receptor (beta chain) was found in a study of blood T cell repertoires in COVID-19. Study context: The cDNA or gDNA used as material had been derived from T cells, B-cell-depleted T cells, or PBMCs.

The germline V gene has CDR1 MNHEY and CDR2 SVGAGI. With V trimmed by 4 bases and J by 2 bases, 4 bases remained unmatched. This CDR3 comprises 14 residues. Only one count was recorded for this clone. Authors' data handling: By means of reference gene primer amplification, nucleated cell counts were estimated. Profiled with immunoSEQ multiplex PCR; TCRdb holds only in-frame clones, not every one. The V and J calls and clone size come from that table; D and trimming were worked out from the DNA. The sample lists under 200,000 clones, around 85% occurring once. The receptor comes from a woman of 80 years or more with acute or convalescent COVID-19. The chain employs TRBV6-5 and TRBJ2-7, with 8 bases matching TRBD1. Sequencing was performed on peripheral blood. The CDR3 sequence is CASSSRTGPYEQYF. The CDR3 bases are TGTGCCAGCAGTTCGCGGACAGGGCCCTACGAGCAGTACTTC.